This T cell receptor beta chain originates from a study of tissue T cells after allogeneic stem cell transplantation. The wider study: Pathologist review favored tissue samples showing histologically apparent lymphocytes.

Worth noting for this clone: The sample holds other DNA sequences that translate to the same CDR3.

Produced via immunoSEQ multiplex PCR; TCRdb's table is partial and in-frame only. The sample carries some 4,000 clones, approximately 58% recorded once. V dropped 5 bases and J dropped 2; count of bases not matched to a gene: 6. Germline loops: CDR1 SGHTA, CDR2 FQGNSA. The CDR3 is 15 residues long. This chain connects TRBV7-2 to TRBJ2-7, with 10 bases that match TRBD2. Specimen: tissue from the ileum, collected at autopsy. The TCR was taken from a male donor aged 60 or over with lung cancer. CDR3 sequence reads: CASSPLAGVPYEQYF. In DNA form, the CDR3 reads TGTGCCAGCAGCCCTCTAGCGGGAGTACCCTACGAGCAGTACTTC.